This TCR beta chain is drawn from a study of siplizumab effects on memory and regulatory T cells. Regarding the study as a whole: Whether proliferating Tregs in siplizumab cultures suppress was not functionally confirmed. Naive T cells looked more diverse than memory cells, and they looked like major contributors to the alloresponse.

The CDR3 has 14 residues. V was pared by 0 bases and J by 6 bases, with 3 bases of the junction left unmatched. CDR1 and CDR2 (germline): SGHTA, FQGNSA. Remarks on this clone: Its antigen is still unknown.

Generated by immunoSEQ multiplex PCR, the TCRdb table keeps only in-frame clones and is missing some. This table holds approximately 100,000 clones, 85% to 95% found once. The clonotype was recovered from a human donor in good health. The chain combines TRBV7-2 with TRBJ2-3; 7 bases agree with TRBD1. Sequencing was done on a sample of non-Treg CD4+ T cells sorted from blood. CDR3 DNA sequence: TGTGCCAGCAGCTTAGCCAGGGGGAAGGATACGCAGTATTTT. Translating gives CASSLARGKDTQYF.